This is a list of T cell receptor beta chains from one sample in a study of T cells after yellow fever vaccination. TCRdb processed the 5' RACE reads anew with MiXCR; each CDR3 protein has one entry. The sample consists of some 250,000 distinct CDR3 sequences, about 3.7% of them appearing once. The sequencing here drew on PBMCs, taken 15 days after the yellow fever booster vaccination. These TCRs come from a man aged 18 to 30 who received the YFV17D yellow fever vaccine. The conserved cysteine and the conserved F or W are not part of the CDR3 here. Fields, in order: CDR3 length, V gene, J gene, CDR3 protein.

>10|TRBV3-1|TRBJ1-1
ASKTGATEAF
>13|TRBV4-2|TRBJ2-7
ASSQETSGGYEQY
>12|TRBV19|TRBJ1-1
ASREQGTATEAF
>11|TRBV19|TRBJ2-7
ASSIGTTYEQY
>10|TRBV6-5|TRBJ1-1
ASRDPGTEAF
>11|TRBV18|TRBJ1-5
ASSEGEGQPQH
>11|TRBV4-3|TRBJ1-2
ASSHGTAYGYT
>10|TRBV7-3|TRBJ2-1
ASSLWGNEQF
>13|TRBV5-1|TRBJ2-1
ASSSWAGAFNEQF
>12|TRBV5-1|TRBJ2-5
ASSSQGPQETQY
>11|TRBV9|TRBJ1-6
ASKGQGNSPLH
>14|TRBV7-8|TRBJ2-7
ASSVGSGQGSYEQY
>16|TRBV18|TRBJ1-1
ASSPLRGQGPMNTEAF
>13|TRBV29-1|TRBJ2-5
SVEVGRGRRETQY
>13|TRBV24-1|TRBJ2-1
ATSDSGLFANEQF
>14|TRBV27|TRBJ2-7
ASSFTGQGLFYEQY
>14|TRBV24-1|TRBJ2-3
ATSDSSGKMPDTQY
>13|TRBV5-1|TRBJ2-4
ASSLGRGDWNIQY
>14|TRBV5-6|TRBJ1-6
ASSLTWTDYNSPLH
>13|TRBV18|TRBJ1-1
ASSRGQGANTEAF
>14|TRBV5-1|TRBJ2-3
ASSTGTTPSTDTQY
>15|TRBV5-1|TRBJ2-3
ASSPPLAQGRTDTQY
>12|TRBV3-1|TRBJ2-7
ASSVGLPPYEQY
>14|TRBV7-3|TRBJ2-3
ASSLIRSGDTDTQY
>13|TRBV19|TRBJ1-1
ASSLFGAPGTEAF
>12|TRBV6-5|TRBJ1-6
ASSAGTGRWPLH
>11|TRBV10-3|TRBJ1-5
AIRPGPGQPQH
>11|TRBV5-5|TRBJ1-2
ASSRDENYGYT
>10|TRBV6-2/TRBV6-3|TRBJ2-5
ASSGRRETQY
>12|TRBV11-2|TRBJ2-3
ASSSTVRTDTQY
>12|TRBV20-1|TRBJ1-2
SAKGSSSNYGYT
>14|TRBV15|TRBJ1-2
ATSPGTGPWDYGYT
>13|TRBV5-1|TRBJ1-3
ASSLVGPRGNTIY
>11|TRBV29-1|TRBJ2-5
SVHDTRGETQY
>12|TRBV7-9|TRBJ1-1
ASSTEQGGAEAF
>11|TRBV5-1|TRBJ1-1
ASSSRTDLEAF
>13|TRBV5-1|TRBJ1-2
ASSLVTKGLYGYT
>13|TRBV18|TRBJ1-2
ASSPPQGSNYGYT
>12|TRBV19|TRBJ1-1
ASRRLPGNTEAF
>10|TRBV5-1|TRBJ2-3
ASHAGTDTQY
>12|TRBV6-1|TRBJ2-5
ASSEEIGQETQY
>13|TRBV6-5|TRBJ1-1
ASSYWGQGNTEAF
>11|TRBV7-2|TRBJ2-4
ASSLIVASGVS
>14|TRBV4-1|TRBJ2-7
ASSQVTVTSSYEQY
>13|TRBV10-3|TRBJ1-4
AISGTGTPNEKLF
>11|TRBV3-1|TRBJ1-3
ASSPRQGNTIY
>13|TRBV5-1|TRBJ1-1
ASSLGSGSYTEAF
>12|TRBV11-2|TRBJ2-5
ASSLPTGGRTQY